This T cell receptor (beta chain) is drawn from a study of blood T cell repertoires in COVID-19. On the study more broadly: Collection of acute and convalescent COVID-19 samples took place in the United States, Italy and Spain. Sample material is recorded as cDNA or gDNA derived from T cells, B-cell-depleted T cells, or PBMCs.

The CDR3 extends over 13 amino acids. V gave up 4 bases and J gave up 0 bases, with 4 bases separating them. CDR1 is GTSNPN, CDR2 SVGIG, per germline (reference sequence). Authors' processing steps: By means of reference gene primer amplification, nucleated cell counts were estimated. The data were produced by immunoSEQ multiplex PCR, yet TCRdb's version contains in-frame clones alone and is incomplete. V and J calls plus clone size are reproduced from that table; the DNA served to infer D and trimming. The data hold 100,000 or so clones, with less than 80% observed a single time. The V and J genes are TRBV30 and TRBJ1-6; D is ambiguous. The specimen sequenced was peripheral blood. The clonotype was recovered from a man aged 65 to 85 with active or convalescent COVID-19. CDR3 amino acids: CAWMSSYNSPLHF. For the CDR3, the DNA is TGTGCCTGGATGAGCTCCTATAATTCACCCCTCCACTTT. The entire variable domain, with the rest obtained from reference TRBV30 and TRBJ1-6, is as follows: SQTIHQWPATLVQPVGSPLSLECTVEGTSNPNLYWYRQAAGRGLQLLFYSVGIGQISSEVPQNLSASRPQDRQFILSSKKLLLSDSGFYLCAWMSSYNSPLHFGNGTRLTVT.